These T cell receptor beta chains were read from a single sample in a study of chemoradiotherapy in HPV16-positive cancers. Clones were read by immunoSEQ multiplex PCR, and TCRdb kept only the in-frame ones, dropping some. The sample includes approximately 800 clones, roughly 80% of them seen just once. The sample here was tumor tissue, taken from a patient who underwent chemoradiotherapy. These receptor sequences come from a human donor with HPV-associated anogenital cancer. Both conserved end residues are part of each CDR3. A D gene is named only where the DNA matches it firmly. Clone size is not always given. Where it is, it says once, few, many or a class for expanded clones.

J gene | V gene | D gene | clone size | CDR3 protein | CDR3 DNA
TRBJ2-7 | TRBV27 | . | . | CASSLASGLLYEQYF | TGTGCCAGCAGTTTGGCTTCGGGACTCCTTTACGAGCAGTACTTC
TRBJ2-7 | TRBV27 | . | . | CASSLMGPGLELSYEQYF | TGTGCCAGCAGTCTTATGGGTCCCGGCCTAGAATTATCCTACGAGCAGTACTTC
TRBJ1-1 | TRBV4-1 | . | . | CASSQGQGGGTEAFF | TGCGCCAGCAGCCAAGGCCAGGGCGGGGGCACTGAAGCTTTCTTT
TRBJ2-1 | TRBV7-2 | TRBD1 | large | CASSLGQGFYNEQFF | TGTGCCAGCAGCCTCGGACAGGGGTTCTACAATGAGCAGTTCTTC
TRBJ2-3 | TRBV28 | . | . | CASCLEDTQYF | TGTGCCAGCTGCTTGGAAGATACGCAGTATTTT
TRBJ2-1 | TRBV4-1 | TRBD2 | . | CASSQGTSGGACGGNEQFF | TGCGCCAGCAGCCAAGGTACTAGCGGGGGGGCCTGCGGGGGGAATGAGCAGTTCTTC
TRBJ1-5 | TRBV6-1 | . | . | CASSEDRRNLPQHF | TGTGCCAGCAGTGAAGATAGGAGGAATCTGCCCCAGCATTTT
TRBJ1-2 | TRBV18 | . | . | CASSPPREDGYTF | TGTGCCAGCTCACCACCTAGGGAGGATGGCTACACCTTC
TRBJ2-3 | TRBV19 | . | . | CASSLDGRIYTQYF | TGTGCCAGTAGTTTGGACGGTCGGATTTATACGCAGTATTTT
TRBJ1-1 | TRBV5-1 | . | . | CASRLTEYTEAFF | TGCGCCAGCAGATTGACAGAATACACTGAAGCTTTCTTT
TRBJ1-3 | TRBV7-9 | . | . | CASTPGRTGNTIYF | TGTGCCAGCACCCCGGGACGGACTGGAAACACCATATATTTT
TRBJ1-5 | TRBV19 | . | . | CASSTLNQPQHF | TGTGCCAGTAGTACTCTCAATCAGCCCCAGCATTTT
TRBJ2-6 | TRBV19 | . | few | CASSIPDSGANVLTF | TGTGCCAGTAGTATCCCGGACTCTGGGGCCAACGTCCTGACTTTC
TRBJ2-7 | TRBV5-6 | . | . | CASSLEEGAGYEQYF | TGTGCCAGCAGCTTGGAGGAGGGGGCGGGCTACGAGCAGTACTTC
TRBJ2-4 | TRBV6-5 | . | . | CASSQGPLENIQYF | TGTGCCAGCAGCCAGGGCCCCCTGGAAAACATTCAGTACTTC
TRBJ1-1 | TRBV30 | TRBD1 | . | CAWSRQGGEAFF | TGTGCCTGGAGTAGACAGGGAGGGGAAGCTTTCTTT
TRBJ2-7 | TRBV11-2 | . | . | CASSLDGDRTYEQYF | TGTGCCAGCAGCTTAGATGGCGACCGTACCTACGAGCAGTACTTC
TRBJ1-6 | TRBV30 | . | . | CAWFKGRNSPLHF | TGTGCCTGGTTTAAGGGACGTAATTCACCCCTCCACTTT
TRBJ2-3 | TRBV27 | TRBD2 | few | CASSPGGTSGSGTQYF | TGTGCCAGCAGTCCGGGAGGGACTAGCGGGAGCGGTACGCAGTATTTT
TRBJ2-7 | TRBV2 | . | . | CASSSPDRSYEQYF | TGTGCCAGCAGCTCTCCCGACAGGTCCTACGAGCAGTACTTC
TRBJ1-2 | TRBV19 | . | . | CASSPTSNYGYTF | TGTGCCAGTAGTCCGACCTCAAACTATGGCTACACCTTC
TRBJ1-5 | TRBV19 | . | . | CASSGGVGSNQPQHF | TGTGCCAGTAGTGGCGGAGTAGGCAGCAATCAGCCCCAGCATTTT
TRBJ2-2 | TRBV10-3 | . | . | CAISEWTGVTGELFF | TGTGCCATCAGTGAGTGGACGGGGGTGACCGGGGAGCTGTTTTTT
TRBJ1-5 | TRBV10-3 | . | . | CAISAGDTRVPQHF | TGTGCCATCAGTGCCGGGGACACCAGGGTGCCCCAGCATTTT
TRBJ1-4 | TRBV2 | . | . | CASSEAGGGEKLFF | TGTGCCAGCAGTGAAGCAGGGGGAGGAGAAAAACTGTTTTTT
TRBJ1-4 | TRBV10-3 | TRBD1 | . | CAIRDGQAGEKLFF | TGTGCCATCAGGGACGGACAGGCCGGTGAAAAACTGTTTTTT
TRBJ2-3 | TRBV7-9 | TRBD2 | . | CASSFLGAGRSTDTQYF | TGTGCCAGCAGCTTCTTGGGAGCGGGGCGAAGCACAGATACGCAGTATTTT
TRBJ2-7 | TRBV6-5 | . | . | CATSRGSRGDEQYF | TGTGCCACGTCCAGGGGCTCAAGGGGGGACGAGCAGTACTTC
TRBJ1-2 | TRBV4-1 | . | . | CASSQDLDGGLYGYTF | TGCGCCAGCAGCCAAGACTTAGATGGAGGCCTCTATGGCTACACCTTC
TRBJ2-3 | TRBV28 | TRBD1 | once | CASNPLDRVTDTQYF | TGTGCCAGCAATCCTCTGGACAGGGTTACAGATACGCAGTATTTT
TRBJ2-1 | TRBV2 | . | . | CASSEPNRVAEQFF | TGTGCCAGCAGTGAACCAAACAGGGTTGCTGAGCAGTTCTTC
TRBJ2-3 | TRBV7-7 | . | . | CASSPGPSDTQYF | TGTGCTAGCAGCCCCGGACCATCAGATACGCAGTATTTT
TRBJ2-1 | TRBV27 | . | few | CASSPLGRMSSYNEQFF | TGTGCCAGCAGCCCCCTGGGTAGGATGAGCTCCTACAATGAGCAGTTCTTC
TRBJ2-2 | TRBV5-5 | . | . | CASSLKANTGELFF | TGTGCCAGCAGCTTAAAAGCGAACACCGGGGAGCTGTTTTTT
TRBJ2-5 | TRBV9 | . | . | CASSGTENYREETQYF | TGTGCCAGCAGCGGAACCGAGAATTACCGAGAAGAGACCCAGTACTTC
TRBJ2-7 | TRBV4-2 | . | . | CASSQVPQGKNYEQYF | TGTGCCAGCAGCCAAGTCCCACAGGGTAAAAACTACGAGCAGTACTTC
TRBJ2-2 | TRBV19 | TRBD2 | . | CAGLGGDTGELFF | TGTGCCGGCCTGGGAGGGGACACCGGGGAGCTGTTTTTT
TRBJ2-7 | TRBV9 | . | . | CASSPNDLAYTYEQYF | TGTGCCAGCAGCCCGAATGACCTCGCCTACACCTACGAGCAGTACTTC
TRBJ1-1 | TRBV27 | TRBD1 | . | CASSLWAGGSLTEAFF | TGTGCCAGCAGTTTATGGGCAGGGGGTTCCCTCACTGAAGCTTTCTTT
TRBJ2-5 | TRBV7-9 | . | . | CASGQAPQETQYF | TGTGCCAGCGGGCAAGCGCCACAAGAGACCCAGTACTTC
TRBJ1-5 | TRBV5-8 | . | . | CASSPRAGNQPQHF | TGTGCCAGCAGTCCGAGGGCGGGCAATCAGCCCCAGCATTTT
TRBJ1-1 | TRBV6-5 | TRBD1 | . | CASSQQGGSVSIF | TGTGCCAGCAGTCAACAGGGGGGGAGTGTGTCAATCTTT
TRBJ2-7 | TRBV5-4 | . | . | CASSYLGRGSYEQYF | TGTGCCAGCAGCTACTTGGGACGGGGCTCCTACGAGCAGTACTTC
TRBJ2-6 | TRBV19 | . | . | CASNRDTVSGANVLTF | TGTGCCAGTAACCGGGACACCGTCTCTGGGGCCAACGTCCTGACTTTC
TRBJ2-3 | TRBV28 | TRBD1 | once | CASSPGTGGLTDTQYF | TGTGCCAGCAGTCCCGGGACAGGGGGCCTCACAGATACGCAGTATTTT
TRBJ1-1 | TRBV6-1 | . | . | CASSEDLKNSETAFF | TGTGCCAGCAGTGAAGATTTAAAAAACTCAGAAACGGCTTTCTTT
TRBJ1-2 | TRBV5-5 | TRBD1 | once | CASSLAMEGAGGYTF | TGTGCCAGCAGCTTGGCCATGGAGGGGGCTGGGGGCTACACCTTC
TRBJ2-2 | TRBV5-4 | . | . | CASSLGTITNTGELFF | TGTGCCAGCAGCTTGGGGACGATTACGAACACCGGGGAGCTGTTTTTT
TRBJ1-2 | TRBV5-4 | . | . | CASSLSQTYGYTF | TGTGCCAGCAGCTTGTCACAGACCTATGGCTACACCTTC
TRBJ2-3 | TRBV19 | TRBD1 | . | CASSVQGAPADTQYF | TGTGCCAGTAGTGTACAGGGGGCTCCCGCAGATACGCAGTATTTT
TRBJ2-5 | TRBV7-2 | . | . | CASSLEGTTSQETQYF | TGTGCCAGCAGCTTGGAGGGGACAACCTCTCAAGAGACCCAGTACTTC
TRBJ2-1 | TRBV27 | . | . | CASSNTALGRNEQFF | TGTGCCAGCAGTAATACAGCCCTCGGTCGAAATGAGCAGTTCTTC
TRBJ1-1 | TRBV19 | . | . | CASSVRVEAFF | TGTGCCAGTAGTGTACGGGTCGAAGCTTTCTTT
TRBJ2-3 | TRBV6-6 | . | . | CASILEAYSPTDTQYF | TGTGCCAGCATCCTAGAGGCCTACTCGCCCACAGATACGCAGTATTTT
TRBJ1-1 | TRBV11-2 | . | . | CASSSPAGVMNTEAFF | TGTGCCAGCAGCTCCCCGGCGGGCGTCATGAACACTGAAGCTTTCTTT
TRBJ1-2 | TRBV4-3 | . | . | CASSVGLENYGYTF | TGCGCCAGCAGCGTAGGACTAGAAAACTATGGCTACACCTTC
TRBJ2-7 | TRBV11-2 | TRBD2 | . | CASSLDRGGRSEQYF | TGTGCCAGCAGCTTAGATCGCGGCGGGAGAAGCGAGCAGTACTTC
TRBJ2-7 | TRBV27 | . | . | CASSFSLGSEQYF | TGTGCCAGCAGTTTCTCTCTGGGGAGCGAGCAGTACTTC